A single sample is the source of the 31 T cell receptor beta chains below, sequenced in a study of shared clonotypes between healthy human individuals. TCRdb's table, derived via immunoSEQ multiplex PCR, lists solely in-frame clones and lacks some. This sample yields millions of clones, of which around 90% are seen a single time; over 0.12% belongs to the top ten. The source material was naive CD4+ T cells sorted from blood. Regarding subset: CD45RA+ positively selected. All receptors derive from a man younger than 35 in good health.

Comments on this clone: At the DNA level, this CDR3 is encoded by other sequences in the same sample as well. The V gene is TRBV5-1, the J gene TRBJ1-1; D may be TRBD1 (5 bases). The CDR3 extends over 14 amino acids. The germline V and J ends were trimmed by 3 bases and 0 bases, with 9 bases remaining between them. Germline V gene data show CDR1 as SGHRS and CDR2 as YFSETQ. Written as DNA, the CDR3 is TGCGCCAGCAGCTCCCAGGGAATGAACACTGAAGCTTTCTTT. This gives the protein CASSSQGMNTEAFF.

As DNA, the CDR3 is TGTGCCAGCAGCGTGACAGGGGGCCAGTACACAGATACGCAGTATTTT. Its translation is CASSVTGGQYTDTQYF. The rearrangement links TRBV7-9 to TRBJ2-3; 10 bases are a match to TRBD1. The CDR3 is made up of 16 amino acids. The V gene's germline CDR1 is SEHNR and CDR2 FQNEAQ (reference sequence). Trimming removed 5 bases from V and 2 bases from J; junction bases left unmatched: 7.

To note about this clone: Other DNA variants within this sample encode the same CDR3. The chain couples TRBV30 to TRBJ1-4; D gene uncertain. The CDR3 consists of 11 residues. V lost 0 bases and J 7 bases, leaving 3 bases between the germline ends. Germline lookup yields CDR1 GTSNPN and CDR2 SVGIG (reference sequence). In DNA form, the CDR3 reads TGTGCCTGGAGTGTAACTGAAAAACTGTTTTTT. Encoded protein: CAWSVTEKLFF. Complete variable domain (other parts from reference TRBV30 and TRBJ1-4): SQTIHQWPATLVQPVGSPLSLECTVEGTSNPNLYWYRQAAGRGLQLLFYSVGIGQISSEVPQNLSASRPQDRQFILSSKKLLLSDSGFYLCAWSVTEKLFFGSGTQLSVL.

Points on this clone: Other DNA sequences in this sample translate to the same CDR3. The chain employs TRBV7-2 and TRBJ1-4, with 8 bases lining up with TRBD1. Germline V lookup: CDR1 SGHTA, CDR2 FQGNSA. V lost 2 bases to trimming and J lost 6 bases; unmatched junction nucleotides: 2. This CDR3 comprises 14 residues. In DNA form, the CDR3 reads TGTGCCAGCAGCTTACAGGGGGCGGATGAAAAACTGTTTTTT. Protein: CASSLQGADEKLFF.

The chain combines TRBV7-9 with TRBJ2-2; TRBD1 or TRBD2 may be the D gene (5 bases each). In germline, CDR1 is SEHNR, CDR2 FQNEAQ (reference sequence). The CDR3 loop spans 17 amino acids. With 3 bases removed from V and 0 bases from J, the gap between germline ends came to 14 bases. The CDR3 protein is CASSFSIGATNTGELFF. The DNA of the CDR3 is TGTGCCAGCAGCTTCTCCATCGGGGCGACGAACACCGGGGAGCTGTTTTTT.

This chain joins TRBV9 and TRBJ2-3; D unresolved. The CDR3 loop spans 14 amino acids. The V and J ends lost 4 bases and 4 bases respectively, with 13 bases between them. Per germline, CDR1 SGDLS and CDR2 YYNGEE. This CDR3 reads CASSLRQSPDTQYF. CDR3 sequence (DNA): TGTGCCAGCAGCCTTCGACAATCCCCAGATACGCAGTATTTT.

The chain uses TRBV30 and TRBJ2-5; TRBD2 might be the D (7 bases). V lost 7 bases and J lost 3, with 15 bases in between. The CDR3 totals 13 residues. The germline CDR1 and CDR2 sequences are GTSNPN and SVGIG (reference sequence). The CDR3 here is CAYSGGPEETQYF. CDR3 coding DNA: TGTGCCTACTCGGGGGGCCCAGAAGAGACCCAGTACTTC. The full variable domain, with the rest looked up from reference TRBV30 and TRBJ2-5, is SQTIHQWPATLVQPVGSPLSLECTVEGTSNPNLYWYRQAAGRGLQLLFYSVGIGQISSEVPQNLSASRPQDRQFILSSKKLLLSDSGFYLCAYSGGPEETQYFGPGTRLLVL.

The gene calls are TRBV7-8 and TRBJ2-7, with 7 bases aligning to TRBD1. Germline CDR1 reads SGHVS; CDR2 reads FQNEAQ. The CDR3 is 16 residues long. The V and J ends lost 6 bases and 0 bases, in that order; junction bases with no gene match: 11. CDR3: CASSPTRQGRSYEQYF. CDR3 DNA: TGTGCCAGCAGTCCGACACGACAGGGACGCTCCTACGAGCAGTACTTC.

The chain links TRBV5-4 to TRBJ2-1; D is perhaps TRBD2 (5 bases). This CDR3 contains 15 residues. The V end lost 2 bases, the J end lost 3 bases, and 12 bases lay between the germline ends. Germline loops: CDR1 SGHNT, CDR2 YYREEE (reference sequence). This CDR3 reads CASSFRERNYNEQFF. For the CDR3, the DNA is TGTGCCAGCAGCTTCCGCGAGCGGAACTACAATGAGCAGTTCTTC.

The chain is built from TRBV7-9 and TRBJ2-3, with a tentative D call TRBD2 (5 bases). The CDR3 spans 15 residues. V lost 1 base and J lost 6, with 14 bases in between. Germline V lookup: CDR1 SEHNR, CDR2 FQNEAQ (reference sequence). The CDR3 reads CASSLDGLVADTQYF. DNA of the CDR3: TGTGCCAGCAGCTTAGATGGACTGGTGGCGGATACGCAGTATTTT.

V is TRBV5-4 and J is TRBJ2-3; 11 bases line up with TRBD1. Looked up from germline, CDR1 is SGHNT and CDR2 is YYREEE (reference sequence). V lost 4 bases to trimming and J lost 5 bases; unmatched junction nucleotides: 9. This CDR3 contains 16 residues. The CDR3 reads CASSPRDRGAQDTQYF. CDR3 DNA: TGTGCCAGCAGCCCCCGGGACAGGGGGGCGCAAGATACGCAGTATTTT.

The chain has TRBV6-1 and TRBJ1-5; 8 nucleotides agree with TRBD1. Germline CDR1 MNHNS, CDR2 SASEGT. The CDR3 totals 15 residues. V lost 3 bases and J lost 4; bases outside the gene matches: 5. CDR3 loop: CASSDGGQVNQPQHF. DNA for the CDR3: TGTGCCAGCAGTGATGGGGGACAGGTTAATCAGCCCCAGCATTTT.

V is TRBV7-9 and J is TRBJ2-3; no clear D. From germline, CDR1 is SEHNR and CDR2 FQNEAQ (reference sequence). Trimming left V 1 base short and J 2 bases short, with 13 bases between. The CDR3 has 16 residues. For the CDR3, the DNA is TGTGCCAGCAGCTTAGGACTTACTTTTGACACAGATACGCAGTATTTT. It is translated as CASSLGLTFDTDTQYF.

This chain links TRBV6-6 with TRBJ2-3; D is uncertain. The germline gives CDR1 MNHNY, CDR2 SVGAGI (reference sequence). The V end lost 2 bases, the J end lost 0 bases, and 9 bases lay between the germline ends. The CDR3 runs to 15 residues. CDR3 sequence: CASSYSWGSTDTQYF. The CDR3 nucleotides read TGTGCCAGCAGTTACAGCTGGGGTAGCACAGATACGCAGTATTTT.

The CDR3 loop reads CASKAPSLFYNEQFF. The DNA of the CDR3 is TGTGCCAGTAAAGCGCCTAGCCTATTCTACAATGAGCAGTTCTTC. This sequence joins TRBV19 and TRBJ2-1; TRBD2 is a possible D gene (5 bases). The CDR3 loop spans 15 amino acids. Deletions cut 7 bases from V and 3 bases from J, with 16 bases between. The germline CDR1 and CDR2 sequences are LNHDA and SQIVND (reference sequence).

This sequence joins TRBV5-1 and TRBJ2-1; D assignment may be TRBD1 or TRBD2 (5 bases each). The germline gives CDR1 SGHRS, CDR2 YFSETQ. The CDR3 totals 14 residues. Trimming stripped 5 bases from V and 2 bases from J, with 11 bases between. Written as DNA, the CDR3 is TGCGCCAGCAGGAGGGGTGATACCTACAATGAGCAGTTCTTC. Protein sequence: CASRRGDTYNEQFF.

The CDR3 loop is CASTAGRSASYEQYF. The CDR3 region has the DNA TGTGCCAGCACCGCCGGACGGTCGGCATCCTACGAGCAGTACTTC. The chain uses TRBV6-5 and TRBJ2-7; D gene unclear. Germline values: CDR1 MNHEY, CDR2 SVGAGI. This CDR3 spans 15 amino acids. Trimming removed 7 bases at V and 1 base at J, with 17 bases between.

The chain carries TRBV5-1 and TRBJ2-3; D unresolved. Trimming took 3 bases from V and 4 from J, leaving 12 bases between them. Germline loops: CDR1 SGHRS, CDR2 YFSETQ. This CDR3 is 14 amino acids long. The CDR3 coding sequence is TGCGCCAGCAGCTCGAGGATTGCACCAGATACGCAGTATTTT. Translation gives CASSSRIAPDTQYF.

This rearrangement joins TRBV5-1 to TRBJ2-3; D perhaps matches TRBD1 (5 bases). Per the germline V gene, CDR1 is SGHRS and CDR2 is YFSETQ. The V gene lost 1 base and the J gene lost 2 bases, with 11 bases spanning the gap. The CDR3 runs to 15 residues. CDR3 sequence reads: CASSLNQGTTDTQYF. The CDR3 region has the DNA TGCGCCAGCAGCTTGAACCAGGGCACCACAGATACGCAGTATTTT. Filled out from reference TRBV5-1 and TRBJ2-3, the complete variable domain reads KAGVTQTPRYLIKTRGQQVTLSCSPISGHRSVSWYQQTPGQGLQFLFEYFSETQRNKGNFPGRFSGRQFSNSRSEMNVSTLELGDSALYLCASSLNQGTTDTQYFGPGTRLTVL.

Points on this clone: Other DNA sequences in the same sample also yield this CDR3. V is TRBV5-5 and J is TRBJ1-2, with D perhaps TRBD1 (5 bases). Germline V gene sequence: CDR1 SGHKS, CDR2 YYEKEE (reference sequence). The CDR3 length is 12 residues. Deletions cut 0 bases from V and 5 bases from J, with 5 bases between. In nucleotides, the CDR3 is TGTGCCAGCAGCTTGGGACAGTATGGCTACACCTTC. As protein: CASSLGQYGYTF.

This clone has only one observation. The V and J genes are TRBV29-1 and TRBJ2-1; D may be TRBD2 (6 bases). CDR3 length: 10 amino acids. Per germline, CDR1 SQVTM and CDR2 ANQGSEA. Written as DNA, the CDR3 is TGCAGTGGAGGGGACAATGAGCAGTTCTTC. Translating it yields CSGGDNEQFF.

The chain carries TRBV18 and TRBJ1-1; D is perhaps TRBD1 (6 bases). The CDR3 has 14 amino acids. The germline V gene has CDR1 KGHSH and CDR2 LQKENI. Trimming shortened V by 5 bases and J by 1 base, and 11 bases separated the two germline ends. CDR3 DNA: TGTGCCAGCTCAACAGAACAGGGGAACACTGAAGCTTTCTTT. It codes for CASSTEQGNTEAFF. The whole variable domain, filled in from reference TRBV18 and TRBJ1-1, reads NAGVMQNPRHLVRRRGQEARLRCSPMKGHSHVYWYRQLPEEGLKFMVYLQKENIIDESGMPKERFSAEFPKEGPSILRIQQVVRGDSAAYFCASSTEQGNTEAFFGQGTRLTVV.

V and J are TRBV5-6 and TRBJ1-1; maybe TRBD1 (6 bases). V lost 2 bases and J lost 1, with 12 bases in between. The CDR3 consists of 15 residues. CDR1 is SGHDT, CDR2 YYEEEE, per germline. Written as DNA, the CDR3 is TGTGCCAGCAGCTTAATAGGGGGGAAGAACACTGAAGCTTTCTTT. It encodes CASSLIGGKNTEAFF. Supplemented by reference TRBV5-6 and TRBJ1-1, the full variable domain reads DAGVTQSPTHLIKTRGQQVTLRCSPKSGHDTVSWYQQALGQGPQFIFQYYEEEERQRGNFPDRFSGHQFPNYSSELNVNALLLGDSALYLCASSLIGGKNTEAFFGQGTRLTVV.

The V call is TRBV2, the J call TRBJ2-3, with TRBD1 identical over 8 bases. Germline V lookup: CDR1 SNHLY, CDR2 FYNNEI. J was trimmed by 1 base and V by 3 bases; bases with no gene match: 3. This CDR3 has 15 amino acids. CDR3 in amino acids: CASSDQGAGTDTQYF. The CDR3 DNA reads TGTGCCAGCAGTGATCAGGGGGCAGGCACAGATACGCAGTATTTT.

The chain is built from TRBV5-4 and TRBJ1-2; 8 bases align to TRBD1. Germline V gives CDR1 SGHNT, CDR2 YYREEE (reference sequence). This CDR3 region has 14 residues. The V and J ends lost 3 bases and 5 bases, in that order; junction bases with no gene match: 6. CDR3 loop: CASSSQGAGYGYTF. The DNA for the CDR3 is TGTGCCAGCAGCTCCCAGGGGGCTGGGTATGGCTACACCTTC.

As DNA, the CDR3 is TGTGCCAGCAGTGGCGGGACAGGCGACTATGGCTACACCTTC. As protein: CASSGGTGDYGYTF. The chain joins TRBV28 to TRBJ1-2, with TRBD1 matching 8 bases. Germline trimming cut 5 bases from V and 3 bases from J; bases unmatched to any gene: 5. The CDR3 runs to 14 residues. In germline, CDR1 is MDHEN, CDR2 SYDVKM.

The chain recombines TRBV28 with TRBJ2-3; D is unresolved. The CDR3 runs 13 residues. Trimming removed 3 bases at V and 2 bases at J, with 6 bases between. Germline values: CDR1 MDHEN, CDR2 SYDVKM. The CDR3 loop is CASSFRPTDTQYF. DNA of the CDR3: TGTGCCAGCAGTTTCCGCCCCACAGATACGCAGTATTTT.

The chain joins TRBV30 to TRBJ2-7; 14 bases line up with TRBD2. Germline V gene sequence: CDR1 GTSNPN, CDR2 SVGIG (reference sequence). The CDR3 has 16 residues. Germline trimming cut 5 bases from V and 5 bases from J; bases unmatched to any gene: 11. The CDR3 here is CAWAHPRTSGRNEQYF. As DNA, the CDR3 is TGTGCCTGGGCTCACCCTAGGACTAGCGGGAGGAACGAGCAGTACTTC.

The V and J genes are TRBV6-5 and TRBJ2-2; D possibly corresponds to TRBD1 (6 bases). V was shortened by 6 bases and J by 6 bases, with 8 bases between the two germline ends. In germline, CDR1 is MNHEY, CDR2 SVGAGI. The CDR3 runs to 12 residues. The CDR3 region is CASRQGAGELFF. Here the CDR3 DNA reads TGTGCCAGCAGACAGGGCGCCGGGGAGCTGTTTTTT.

The J gene is TRBJ2-7, the V gene TRBV19, with 10 bases that match TRBD1. The V gene's germline CDR1 is LNHDA and CDR2 SQIVND (reference sequence). J gave up 6 bases and V 3 bases, and 8 bases lay outside the gene matches. The CDR3 is 15 residues long. CDR3 protein: CASSMTGQGRSEQYF. As DNA, the CDR3 is TGTGCCAGTAGTATGACGGGACAGGGGAGAAGCGAGCAGTACTTC.

V gene TRBV6-5 combines with J gene TRBJ2-3; D is tentatively TRBD1 or TRBD2 (5 bases each). Trimming cost V 6 bases and J 1 base, with 14 bases left between them. CDR1 and CDR2 (germline): MNHEY, SVGAGI. This CDR3 is 15 amino acids long. CDR3 nucleotide sequence: TGTGCCAGCAGCGCCGGGACCCGGCGCACAGATACGCAGTATTTT. It specifies CASSAGTRRTDTQYF.